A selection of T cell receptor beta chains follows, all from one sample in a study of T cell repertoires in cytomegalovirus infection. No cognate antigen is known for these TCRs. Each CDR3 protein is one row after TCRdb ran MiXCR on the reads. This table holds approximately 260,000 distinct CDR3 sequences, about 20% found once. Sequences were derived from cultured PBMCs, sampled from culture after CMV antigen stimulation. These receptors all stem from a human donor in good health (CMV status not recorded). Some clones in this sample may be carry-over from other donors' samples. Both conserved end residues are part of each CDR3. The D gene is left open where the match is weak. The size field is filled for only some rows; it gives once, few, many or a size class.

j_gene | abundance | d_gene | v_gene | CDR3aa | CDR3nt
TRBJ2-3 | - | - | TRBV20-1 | CSALRGATDTQYF | TGCAGTGCCCTCCGGGGAGCCACAGATACGCAGTATTTT
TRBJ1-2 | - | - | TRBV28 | CASSFGWVSGYTF | TGTGCCAGCAGTTTCGGGTGGGTGAGTGGCTACACCTTC
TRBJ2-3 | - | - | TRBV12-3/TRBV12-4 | CASSPRDSTDTQYF | TGTGCCAGCAGCCCACGGGACTCCACAGATACGCAGTATTTT
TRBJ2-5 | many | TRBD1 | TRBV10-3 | CAIRTGTGEETQYF | TGTGCCATCAGAACCGGGACAGGGGAAGAGACCCAGTACTTC
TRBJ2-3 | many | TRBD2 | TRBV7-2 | CASSIGLAGGDTQYF | TGTGCCAGCAGCATCGGACTAGCGGGAGGGGATACGCAGTATTTT
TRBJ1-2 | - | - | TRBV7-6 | CASRVHGARASLYGYTF | TGTGCCAGCAGGGTACATGGGGCCCGCGCATCCCTTTATGGCTACACCTTC
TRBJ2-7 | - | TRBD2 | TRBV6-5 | CASSPRTSGRTYEQYF | TGTGCCAGCAGTCCGCGGACTAGCGGGAGGACCTACGAGCAGTACTTC
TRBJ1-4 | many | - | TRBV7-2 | CASSPANEKLFF | TGTGCCAGCAGCCCTGCTAATGAAAAACTGTTTTTT
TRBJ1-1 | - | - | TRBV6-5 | CASSYSEVTEAFF | TGTGCCAGCAGTTACTCGGAGGTGACTGAAGCTTTCTTT
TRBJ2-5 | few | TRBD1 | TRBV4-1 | CASSQDPRGSRKAQYF | TGCGCCAGCAGCCAAGACCCCAGGGGGAGTAGGAAGGCCCAGTACTTC
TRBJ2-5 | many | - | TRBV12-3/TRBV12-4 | CASSPMGGPEETQYF | TGTGCCAGCAGCCCAATGGGGGGCCCCGAAGAGACCCAGTACTTC
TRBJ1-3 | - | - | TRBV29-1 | CSVEQGRTGNTIYF | TGCAGCGTTGAGCAGGGAAGAACTGGAAACACCATATATTTT
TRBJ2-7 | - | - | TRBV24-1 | CATSDPSSSYEQYF | TGTGCCACCAGTGATCCCTCGAGCTCCTACGAGCAGTACTTC
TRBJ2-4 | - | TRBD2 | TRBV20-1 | CSASETSGKNIQYF | TGCAGTGCCTCTGAGACTAGCGGCAAAAACATTCAGTACTTC
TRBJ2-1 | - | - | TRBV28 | CASVKGSSYNEQFF | TGTGCCTCCGTAAAGGGCAGCTCCTACAATGAGCAGTTCTTC
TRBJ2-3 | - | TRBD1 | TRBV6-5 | CASTTRDRADTQYF | TGTGCCAGCACCACGCGGGACAGGGCAGATACGCAGTATTTT
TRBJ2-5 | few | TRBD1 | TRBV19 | CASRSRTGGLKTQYF | TGTGCCAGTAGATCCCGGACAGGGGGCCTAAAGACCCAGTACTTC
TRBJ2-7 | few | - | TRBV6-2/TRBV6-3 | CATKPHDGVEQYF | TGTGCCACCAAACCCCACGATGGGGTCGAGCAGTACTTC
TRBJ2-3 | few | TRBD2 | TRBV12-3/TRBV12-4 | CASSPSGRAADTQYF | TGTGCCAGCAGCCCGAGCGGGAGGGCCGCAGATACGCAGTATTTT
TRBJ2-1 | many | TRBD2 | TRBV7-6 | CASSPRRGGSYNEQFF | TGTGCCAGCAGCCCTCGACGGGGGGGATCCTACAATGAGCAGTTCTTC
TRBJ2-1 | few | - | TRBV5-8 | CASSPTTKRPRSDEQFF | TGTGCCAGCAGCCCGACCACGAAGCGGCCTAGGTCGGATGAGCAGTTCTTC
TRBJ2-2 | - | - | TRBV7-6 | CASTAPGLSTTGELFF | TGTGCCAGCACCGCTCCGGGACTCTCGACCACCGGGGAGCTGTTTTTT
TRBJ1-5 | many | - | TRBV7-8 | CASSLSTYRAGQPQHF | TGTGCCAGCAGCTTATCCACGTACAGGGCTGGCCAGCCCCAGCATTTT
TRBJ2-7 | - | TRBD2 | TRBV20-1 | CSARDLAGVREQYF | TGCAGTGCTAGAGACCTAGCGGGAGTGCGAGAGCAGTACTTC
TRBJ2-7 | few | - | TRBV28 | CASSLGQGGNEQYF | TGTGCCAGCAGTTTAGGGCAGGGGGGAAACGAGCAGTACTTC
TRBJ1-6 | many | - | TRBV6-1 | CASREDRVNSPLHF | TGTGCCAGCAGGGAGGACAGAGTTAATTCACCCCTCCACTTT
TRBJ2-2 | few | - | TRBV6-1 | CASRIQGLGELFF | TGTGCCAGCAGGATCCAGGGACTCGGGGAGCTGTTTTTT
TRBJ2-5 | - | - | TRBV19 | CASSIDAPRSETQYF | TGTGCCAGTAGTATAGATGCCCCCCGCTCGGAGACCCAGTACTTC
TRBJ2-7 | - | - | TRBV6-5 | CASSYPGQYEQYF | TGTGCCAGCAGTTACCCCGGACAGTACGAGCAGTACTTC
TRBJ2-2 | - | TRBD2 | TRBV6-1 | CASNTGLAGITGELFF | TGTGCCAGCAACACAGGACTAGCGGGCATCACCGGGGAGCTGTTTTTT
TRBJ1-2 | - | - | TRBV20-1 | CSARTETNYGYTF | TGCAGTGCTAGGACAGAGACTAACTATGGCTACACCTTC
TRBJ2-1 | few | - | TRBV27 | CASSLYLGRVVDNEQFF | TGTGCCAGCAGTTTATATCTTGGCAGGGTAGTCGACAATGAGCAGTTCTTC
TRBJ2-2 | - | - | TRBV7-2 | CASSLSSAGVRTGELFF | TGTGCCAGCAGCTTAAGTTCAGCAGGGGTGAGGACCGGGGAGCTGTTTTTT